This entry lists 19 T cell receptor beta chains sequenced from one sample in a study of read filtering for tumor transcriptome and immune sequencing. From roughly 390 ng of RNA, a library with molecular barcoded alpha/delta and beta/gamma adaptors was made. Using its own MiXCR run on the reads, TCRdb lists one record per CDR3 protein. This sample yields over 35,000 distinct CDR3 sequences, of which roughly 13% are seen a single time; 30% belongs to the top ten. Material: a population of CD138-negative cells sorted from bone marrow. Receptor source: a donor at least 40 years old with multiple myeloma.

This clonotype was recorded many times. The chain carries TRBV19 and TRBJ2-5; D is perhaps TRBD1 (6 bases). Germline-derived CDR1 and CDR2 are LNHDA and SQIVND (reference sequence). The CDR3 runs 14 residues. V lost 5 bases and J lost 1, with 11 bases in between. The CDR3 nucleotides are TGTGCCAGTAGTTCACAGGGAATCCAAGAGACCCAGTACTTC. This sequence encodes CASSSQGIQETQYF.

This clonotype has ten or more counts. This chain joins TRBV5-5 and TRBJ2-7, with TRBD1 identical over 8 bases. V trimming: 5 bases; J trimming: 1 base; junction bases outside the gene matches: 2. Germline V gene sequence: CDR1 SGHKS, CDR2 YYEKEE (reference sequence). The CDR3 spans 13 residues. CDR3 in amino acids: CASSRTGSYEQYF. CDR3 DNA: TGTGCCAGCAGTAGGACAGGGTCCTACGAGCAGTACTTC.

This clonotype was seen many times. The chain has TRBV20-1 and TRBJ2-3; 11 bases align to TRBD2. The CDR3 runs 18 residues. Germline-derived CDR1 and CDR2 are DFQATT and SNEGSKA (reference sequence). The V and J ends lost 2 bases and 5 bases, in that order; junction bases with no gene match: 15. This chain's CDR3 is CSARPSRISGRARDTQYF. As DNA, the CDR3 is TGCAGTGCTAGACCTTCGAGGATTAGCGGGAGGGCCAGAGATACGCAGTATTTT.

This clonotype came up many times. The chain couples TRBV3-1 to TRBJ1-4; D might be TRBD1 (6 bases). The length of the CDR3 is 14 residues. Trimming stripped 2 bases from V and 8 bases from J, with 12 bases between. Germline CDR1 and CDR2: LGHDT and YNNKEL (reference sequence). The CDR3: CASSQRGPHEKLFF. DNA for the CDR3: TGTGCCAGCAGCCAACGGGGGCCTCACGAAAAACTGTTTTTT. The full variable domain, with the rest looked up from reference TRBV3-1 and TRBJ1-4, is DTAVSQTPKYLVTQMGNDKSIKCEQNLGHDTMYWYKQDSKKFLKIMFSYNNKELIINETVPNRFSPKSPDKAHLNLHINSLELGDSAVYFCASSQRGPHEKLFFGSGTQLSVL.

This clonotype occurred many times. This chain uses TRBV5-1 with TRBJ2-3, with 12 bases identical to TRBD2. This CDR3 is built from 15 residues. V was pared by 6 bases and J by 3 bases, with 5 bases of the junction left unmatched. Germline V lookup: CDR1 SGHRS, CDR2 YFSETQ. Written as DNA, the CDR3 is TGCGCCAGCACTCTCACTAGCGGGAGGACAGATACGCAGTATTTT. Translation gives CASTLTSGRTDTQYF.

This clonotype turned up a few times. A much larger clone sits a single nucleotide away, making a read error possible. V and J are TRBV5-1 and TRBJ2-3; D unresolved. The CDR3 extends over 15 amino acids. Germline assignment: CDR1 SGHRS and CDR2 YFSETQ. Trimming left V 2 bases short and J 6 bases short, with 16 bases between. The CDR3 region is CASSFTRHPGDTQYF. For the CDR3, the DNA is TGCGCCAGCAGCTTCACGCGACATCCTGGGGATACGCAGTATTTT.

The chain is built from TRBV19 and TRBJ2-1; TRBD2 aligns across 8 bases. The germline gives CDR1 LNHDA, CDR2 SQIVND (reference sequence). V was pared by 3 bases and J by 0 bases, with 1 base of the junction left unmatched. The CDR3 contains 15 residues. The CDR3 nucleotides read TGTGCCAGTAGTATTAGCGGGGACTCCTACAATGAGCAGTTCTTC. Translating gives CASSISGDSYNEQFF.

This clonotype came up many times. The V call is TRBV6-2 or TRBV6-3, the J call TRBJ2-1; D uncertain. V was shortened by 5 bases and J by 2 bases, with 16 bases between the two germline ends. CDR3 length: 16 residues. The germline V gene encodes CDR1 MNHEY and CDR2 SVGEGT. CDR3 residues: CASSLLLDPPYNEQFF. The DNA for the CDR3 is TGTGCCAGCAGTCTCCTGCTAGACCCGCCCTACAATGAGCAGTTCTTC.

A few counts support this clonotype. At one boundary the junction diverges from the germline segment, which might be a read error. The chain has TRBV7-2 and TRBJ1-4; perhaps TRBD1 as D (5 bases). In germline, CDR1 is SGHTA, CDR2 FQGNSA. This CDR3 contains 15 residues. DNA for the CDR3: TGTGCCGGCAGCCTAATGGGGGGTCCCAATGAAAAACTGTTTTTT. Its translation is CAGSLMGGPNEKLFF.

This clonotype was found many times. The chain is built from TRBV28 and TRBJ2-1; TRBD1 might be the D (6 bases). The CDR3 is made up of 14 amino acids. V gave up 11 bases and J gave up 3 bases, with 17 bases separating them. CDR1 is MDHEN, CDR2 SYDVKM, per germline. The CDR3 region has the DNA TGTGCCTCCCGGACCAGGGACAACTACAATGAGCAGTTCTTC. Translated: CASRTRDNYNEQFF.

This clonotype was seen at least ten times. The V and J genes are TRBV10-2 and TRBJ2-5; unclear D gene. CDR3 length: 15 amino acids. CDR1 WSHSY and CDR2 SAAADI come from the germline V gene. V lost 5 bases to trimming and J lost 5 bases, with 18 bases between them. The CDR3 coding sequence is TGCGCCAGCAGTCCCCGGACGACCTTTATCGAGACCCAGTACTTC. It specifies CASSPRTTFIETQYF.

This clonotype has at least ten counts. The gene calls are TRBV14 and TRBJ2-1; TRBD2 is a possible D gene (6 bases). Germline assignment: CDR1 SGHDN and CDR2 FVKESK. V was pared by 4 bases and J by 1 base, with 14 bases between. The CDR3 has 16 residues. The CDR3 nucleotides are TGTGCCAGCAGCCCGAAAGCGGGTGGATCCTACAATGAGCAGTTCTTC. Its protein is CASSPKAGGSYNEQFF.

This clonotype was recorded a few times. It may be a read error: a sequence one base away is much more abundant. DNA of the CDR3: TGTGCCAGCAGTTTAAGTACTGGTGTCTCCTACGAGCAGTACTTC. Encoded protein: CASSLSTGVSYEQYF. This chain connects TRBV27 to TRBJ2-7, with D hard to call. The CDR3 has 15 residues. V gave up 2 bases and J gave up 0 bases, with 11 bases separating them. Looked up from germline, CDR1 is MNHEY and CDR2 is SMNVEV (reference sequence).

There are many counts of this clonotype. The chain combines TRBV7-2 with TRBJ2-5; 10 bases line up with TRBD1. Germline V gene lookup returns CDR1 SGHTA and CDR2 FQGNSA. The CDR3 runs to 15 residues. V shed 1 base and J 4 bases; nucleotides not matched to a gene: 3. CDR3 nucleotides: TGTGCCAGCAGCTTAGAGACAGGGGGCGCAGAGACCCAGTACTTC. It is translated as CASSLETGGAETQYF.

This clonotype was seen repeatedly, ten times or more. The chain has TRBV11-2 and TRBJ2-3; unclear D gene. This CDR3 is 12 amino acids long. Germline V gene lookup returns CDR1 SGHAT and CDR2 FQNNGV. V dropped 2 bases and J dropped 10 bases, with 10 bases sitting between them. The chain's CDR3 is CASSLTRVPQYF. In DNA, the CDR3 is TGTGCCAGCAGCTTAACCCGGGTGCCGCAGTATTTT.

This clonotype appeared many times. The rearrangement uses TRBV7-2 and TRBJ1-1; the D gene is possibly TRBD1 (6 bases). Germline CDR1 and CDR2: SGHTA and FQGNSA. The CDR3 runs to 14 residues. V was cut by 5 bases and J by 1 base, with 11 bases left in between. CDR3 nucleotide sequence: TGTGCCAGCAGCGAATACAGGGAGAACACTGAAGCTTTCTTT. Protein sequence: CASSEYRENTEAFF.

This clonotype has only a few counts. The rearrangement links TRBV11-2 to TRBJ2-5; 10 nucleotides line up with TRBD2. The CDR3 totals 15 residues. The junction had 11 bases not matched to a gene; V was cut back by 8 bases and J by 5 bases. Germline CDR1 is SGHAT and CDR2 is FQNNGV. The CDR3 region is CASGPSGSTGETQYF. For the CDR3, the DNA is TGTGCCAGCGGACCTAGCGGGAGTACTGGTGAGACCCAGTACTTC.

This clonotype was seen repeatedly, ten times or more. The V call is TRBV20-1, the J call TRBJ2-1, with a tentative D call TRBD1 (5 bases). This CDR3 is 15 amino acids long. Trimming removed 3 bases from V and 8 bases from J, with 20 bases in between. CDR1 DFQATT and CDR2 SNEGSKA come from the germline V gene (reference sequence). The CDR3 loop reads CSASPRASHNDEQFF. The CDR3 region has the DNA TGCAGTGCTAGCCCCAGGGCTAGTCACAACGATGAGCAGTTCTTC.

This clonotype was counted many times. The gene calls are TRBV7-4 and TRBJ2-2, with D perhaps being TRBD1 or TRBD2 (5 bases each). Germline CDR1 reads SGHVT; CDR2 reads SQSDAQ. Trimming removed 1 base at V and 5 bases at J, with 8 bases between. This CDR3 region has 14 residues. CDR3 DNA sequence: TGTGCCAGCAGCTTAGGGGACCCGACCGGGGAGCTGTTTTTT. This translates into CASSLGDPTGELFF. Full variable domain (rest looked up from reference TRBV7-4 and TRBJ2-2): GAGVSQSPRYKVAKRGRDVALRCDSISGHVTLYWYRQTLGQGSEVLTYSQSDAQRDKSGRPSGRFSAERPERSVSTLKIQRTEQGDSAVYLCASSLGDPTGELFFGEGSRLTVL.